Listed here is a single T cell receptor beta chain. The sample comes from a study of blood T cell repertoires in COVID-19. The protocol was immunoSEQ multiplex PCR, while the TCRdb copy is restricted to in-frame clones and leaves out a portion. The sample contains about 180,000 clones, roughly 84% of which appear only once. CDR1 and CDR2 from the germline V gene are SGHVS and FQNEAQ. The V end was cut by 1 base, the J end by 5 bases, with 11 bases between. The CDR3 is made up of 14 amino acids. The clonotype originates from a young man with active or convalescent COVID-19. The chain joins TRBV7-8 to TRBJ1-2, with D hard to call. The sample was peripheral blood. DNA of the CDR3: TGTGCCAGCAGCTTAGAAGCGGCAGTTTATGGCTACACCTTC. This translates into CASSLEAAVYGYTF.